Each of the 8 T cell receptor beta chains below was sequenced from the same sample in a study of cytomegalovirus exposure and HLA in healthy donors. PCR used 60 Vbeta primers and 13 Jbeta primers. Generated by immunoSEQ multiplex PCR, the TCRdb table keeps only in-frame clones and is missing some. In the table there are 85,000 to 130,000 clones, over 65% of which are singletons. Sequencing used PBMCs. These receptors were obtained from a woman in her forties in good health and CMV-seronegative.

The V gene is TRBV5-6, the J gene TRBJ2-1; 10 positions match TRBD2. The CDR3 extends over 17 amino acids. Germline CDR1 SGHDT, CDR2 YYEEEE. V was clipped by 2 bases and J by 7 bases; unmatched bases: 12. In nucleotides, the CDR3 is TGTGCCAGCAGCTTATGGAGGGGAACTAGCGGGACAAATGAGCAGTTCTTC. This sequence encodes CASSLWRGTSGTNEQFF.

This clone has more than one count but fewer than ten. The gene calls are TRBV11-2 and TRBJ1-5, with D possibly being TRBD1 (5 bases). The CDR3 extends over 14 amino acids. Germline V gene lookup returns CDR1 SGHAT and CDR2 FQNNGV. Trimming removed 5 bases from V and 3 bases from J, with 11 bases in between. CDR3 region: CASSLGQFNQPQHF. CDR3 coding DNA: TGTGCCAGCAGCCTCGGACAATTCAATCAGCCCCAGCATTTT.

This clone was found a few times. CDR3: CASGLVLGQNTGELFF. The CDR3 bases are TGTGCTAGTGGTTTGGTGTTGGGACAGAACACCGGGGAGCTGTTTTTT. V usage is TRBV12-5 and J usage is TRBJ2-2; TRBD1 might be the D (6 bases). The CDR3 sequence is 16 residues long. Trimming removed 0 bases at V and 1 base at J, with 9 bases between. Germline CDR1 reads LGHNT; CDR2 reads FRNRAP.

The chain carries TRBV19 and TRBJ1-3; no clear D gene. Looked up from germline, CDR1 is LNHDA and CDR2 is SQIVND (reference sequence). V was pared by 3 bases and J by 3 bases, with 6 bases between. CDR3 size: 13 residues. CDR3 bases: TGTGCCAGTAGTATTGCAGGTGGAAACACCATATATTTT. Protein sequence: CASSIAGGNTIYF.

This chain joins TRBV5-5 and TRBJ2-1; 7 positions match TRBD1. V trimming: 4 bases; J trimming: 5 bases; junction bases outside the gene matches: 6. The CDR3 totals 14 residues. The germline V gene encodes CDR1 SGHKS and CDR2 YYEKEE (reference sequence). In nucleotides, the CDR3 is TGTGCCAGCAGCATAGGGGGCAGGGACAATGAGCAGTTCTTC. Translation gives CASSIGGRDNEQFF. Complete variable domain (other parts from reference TRBV5-5 and TRBJ2-1): DAGVTQSPTHLIKTRGQQVTLRCSPISGHKSVSWYQQVLGQGPQFIFQYYEKEERGRGNFPDRFSARQFPNYSSELNVNALLLGDSALYLCASSIGGRDNEQFFGPGTRLTVL.

This clone was counted a few times. The chain carries TRBV5-1 and TRBJ2-7; weak D call: TRBD1 (6 bases). Germline CDR1 reads SGHRS; CDR2 reads YFSETQ. The CDR3 is 14 amino acids. Trimming removed 1 base at V and 2 bases at J, with 10 bases between. The CDR3 sequence: CASSLYQGTYEQYF. The CDR3 DNA sequence: TGCGCCAGCAGCTTGTATCAGGGGACCTACGAGCAGTACTTC.

The gene calls are TRBV18 and TRBJ2-5; D is undetermined. The CDR3 spans 13 residues. V gave up 3 bases and J gave up 4 bases, with 9 bases separating them. Germline V gives CDR1 KGHSH, CDR2 LQKENI. The CDR3 here is CASSPRATETQYF. The CDR3 DNA is TGTGCCAGCTCACCCAGAGCGACAGAGACCCAGTACTTC.

The rearrangement joins TRBV10-3 to TRBJ2-3; D gene uncertain. The CDR3 covers 14 residues. V was trimmed by 1 base and J by 8 bases, leaving 13 bases between them. CDR1 is ENHRY and CDR2 is SYGVKD in the germline V gene. As DNA, the CDR3 is TGTGCCATCAGTGAGTTGGCTTCATCAGTTACGCAGTATTTT. Protein product: CAISELASSVTQYF.